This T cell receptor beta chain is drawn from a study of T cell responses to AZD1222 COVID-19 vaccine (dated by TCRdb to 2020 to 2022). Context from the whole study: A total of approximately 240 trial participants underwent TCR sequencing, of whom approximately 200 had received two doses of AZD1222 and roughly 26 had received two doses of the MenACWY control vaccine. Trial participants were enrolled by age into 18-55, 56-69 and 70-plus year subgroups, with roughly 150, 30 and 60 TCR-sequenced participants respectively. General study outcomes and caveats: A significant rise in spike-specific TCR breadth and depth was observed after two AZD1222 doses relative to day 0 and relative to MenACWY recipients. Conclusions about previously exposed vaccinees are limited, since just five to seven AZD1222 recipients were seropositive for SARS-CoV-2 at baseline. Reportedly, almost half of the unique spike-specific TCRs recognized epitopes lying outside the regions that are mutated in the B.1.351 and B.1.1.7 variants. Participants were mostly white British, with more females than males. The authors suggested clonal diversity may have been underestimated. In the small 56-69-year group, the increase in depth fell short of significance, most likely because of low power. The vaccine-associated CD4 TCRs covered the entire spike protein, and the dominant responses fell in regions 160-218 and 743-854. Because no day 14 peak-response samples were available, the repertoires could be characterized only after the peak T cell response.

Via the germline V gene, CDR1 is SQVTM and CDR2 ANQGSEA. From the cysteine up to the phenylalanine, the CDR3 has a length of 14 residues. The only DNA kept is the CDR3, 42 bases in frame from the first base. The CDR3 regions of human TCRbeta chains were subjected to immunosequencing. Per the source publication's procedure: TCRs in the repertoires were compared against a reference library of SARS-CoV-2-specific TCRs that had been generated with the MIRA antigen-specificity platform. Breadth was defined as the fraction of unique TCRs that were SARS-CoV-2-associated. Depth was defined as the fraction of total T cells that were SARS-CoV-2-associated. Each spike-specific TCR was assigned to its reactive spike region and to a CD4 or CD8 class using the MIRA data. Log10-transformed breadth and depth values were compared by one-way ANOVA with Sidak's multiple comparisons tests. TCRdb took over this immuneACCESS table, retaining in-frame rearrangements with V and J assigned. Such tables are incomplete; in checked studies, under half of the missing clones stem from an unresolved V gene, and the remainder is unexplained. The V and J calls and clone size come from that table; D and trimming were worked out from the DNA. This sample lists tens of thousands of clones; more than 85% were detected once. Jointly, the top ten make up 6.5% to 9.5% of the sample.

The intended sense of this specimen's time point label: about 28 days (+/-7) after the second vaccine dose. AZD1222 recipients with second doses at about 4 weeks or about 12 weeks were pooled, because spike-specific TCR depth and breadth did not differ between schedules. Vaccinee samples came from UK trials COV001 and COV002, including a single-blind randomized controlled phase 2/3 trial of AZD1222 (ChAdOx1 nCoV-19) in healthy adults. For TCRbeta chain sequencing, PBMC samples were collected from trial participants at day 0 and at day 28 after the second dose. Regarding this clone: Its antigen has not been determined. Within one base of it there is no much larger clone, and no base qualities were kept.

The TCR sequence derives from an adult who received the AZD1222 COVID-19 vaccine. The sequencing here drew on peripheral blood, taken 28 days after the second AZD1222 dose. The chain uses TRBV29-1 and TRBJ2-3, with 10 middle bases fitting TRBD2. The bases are TGCATCACCACCGGGACTAGCGATACAGATACGCAGTATTTT. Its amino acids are CITTGTSDTDTQYF.